This T cell receptor (beta chain) was sequenced in a study of tumor-infiltrating lymphocytes in primary liver carcinoma. This clonotype was counted ten times or more. Trimming pared 6 bases from V and 7 bases from J, leaving 13 bases between. Germline-derived CDR1 and CDR2 are MNHNS and SASEGT. CDR3 length: 14 amino acids. Constant-region priming of 500 to 550 ng total RNA yielded TCR beta cDNA. ARM-PCR, slightly modified, supplied the TCR beta libraries through three nested multiplex PCR rounds. Each of the first two PCR rounds ran approximately 11 cycles with TRBV1-TRBV30 forward and C-beta reverse primers. Each CDR3 protein gets one entry after TCRdb re-called the multiplex PCR reads with MiXCR. The sample has approximately 110,000 distinct CDR3 sequences, under 65% seen once. The tissue used was unsorted bulk material of about 17-33 mg. RNA and DNA were co-extracted from it with the AllPrep DNA/RNA mini kit.

Input material: liver tumor tissue from sampling region 3. Indicated subset: tumor region T3, left-lateral pole. The TCR sequence derives from a woman aged 60 to 75 with primary liver carcinoma and hepatitis B virus infection. V is TRBV6-1 and J is TRBJ1-6; D possibly corresponds to TRBD1 (6 bases). CDR3 in DNA: TGTGCCAGCAGCCGGGGGCTCGTAAATTCACCCCTCCACTTT. This gives the protein CASSRGLVNSPLHF.